Listed below are T cell receptor beta chains from one sample, sequenced in a study of blood T cell repertoires in COVID-19. Method: immunoSEQ multiplex PCR; TCRdb's copy keeps in-frame clones and lacks some. The sample lists about 220,000 clones; roughly 84% were seen once. Sequenced sample: peripheral blood. The receptor source for this set is a man in his forties who had recovered from COVID-19. Both conserved end residues are part of each CDR3. D genes are given only for firm matches. Clone size is given for some rows only: seen once, a few or many times, or a class if the clone is expanded.

>TRBV5-6|NA|TRBJ2-3|NA
TGTGCCAGCAGCTTGCGTGGCGGGGTCACAGATACGCAGTATTTT
CASSLRGGVTDTQYF
>TRBV2|NA|TRBJ2-1|TRBD1
TGTGCCAGCAACCCGGGACAGAGCTACAATGAGCAGTTCTTC
CASNPGQSYNEQFF
>TRBV20-1|NA|TRBJ2-3|NA
TGCAGTGCCCCTACGGCAGATACGCAGTATTTT
CSAPTADTQYF
>TRBV4-1|NA|TRBJ2-3|TRBD2
TGCGCCAGCAGTAAGGGACTAGCGAGCAATATCATCACAGATACGCAGTATTTT
CASSKGLASNIITDTQYF
>TRBV30|few|TRBJ2-6|NA
TGTGCCTGGAGTCTATCCCCCTCAGGGGCCAACGTCCTGACTTTC
CAWSLSPSGANVLTF
>TRBV6-5|NA|TRBJ1-6|NA
TGTGCCAGCAGTCCTTTACAGGTTTCTATTTCACCCCTCCACTTT
CASSPLQVSISPLHF
>TRBV11-3|NA|TRBJ2-7|TRBD1
TGTGCCAGCAGCCGGACAGGGGTAGTATACGAGCAGTACTTC
CASSRTGVVYEQYF
>TRBV4-3|NA|TRBJ1-1|NA
TGCGCCAGCAGCCTGTTACAGGGCCCTAACACTGAAGCTTTCTTT
CASSLLQGPNTEAFF
>TRBV2|NA|TRBJ1-2|NA
TGTGCCAGCCAGGGGATGAGCTACACCTTC
CASQGMSYTF
>TRBV10-3|NA|TRBJ2-1|TRBD2
TGTGCCATCAGGGGACTAGCGGGGGGTTCTAACTCCTACAATGAGCAGTTCTTC
CAIRGLAGGSNSYNEQFF
>TRBV5-6|NA|TRBJ2-7|TRBD2
TGTGCCAGCAGCTTTCTAGCGGGAAGAGGGTACGAGCAGTACTTC
CASSFLAGRGYEQYF
>TRBV6-5|few|TRBJ1-1|TRBD1
TGTGCCAGCTGCAAGGGGGCGGACACTGAAGCTTTCTTT
CASCKGADTEAFF
>TRBV27|few|TRBJ2-7|NA
TGTGCCAGCAGTTTATCGGACAGCCACTACGAGCAGTACTTC
CASSLSDSHYEQYF
>TRBV4-1|NA|TRBJ1-4|NA
TGCGCCAGCAGCCAACGACAGATTAATGAAAAACTGTTTTTT
CASSQRQINEKLFF
>TRBV6-2/TRBV6-3|few|TRBJ1-6|NA
TGTGCCAGCAGTTACCAGGGCGGGGTGATGGCCCTCCACTTT
CASSYQGGVMALHF
>TRBV9|NA|TRBJ2-1|TRBD2
TGTGCCAGCAGCGGCCCACCGAGGACTAGCGGGATCCACAATGAGCAGTTCTTC
CASSGPPRTSGIHNEQFF
>TRBV29-1|NA|TRBJ1-1|NA
TGCAGCGCCCATGCGACAGGGAACACTGAAGCTTTCTTT
CSAHATGNTEAFF